The 23 T cell receptor beta chains below were found in one sample sequenced in a study of cytomegalovirus exposure and HLA in healthy donors. The PCR used 60 Vbeta and 13 Jbeta primers. Assay: immunoSEQ multiplex PCR; the TCRdb copy retains only in-frame clones and omits some. This sample has 150,000 to 180,000 clones; roughly 80% occur once, and the top ten carry approximately 8%. What was sequenced was PBMCs. Receptors were obtained from a man younger than 45 in good health and CMV-seropositive.

J is TRBJ1-3 and V is TRBV5-4; D may be TRBD1 (6 bases). CDR3 length: 14 amino acids. Per the germline V gene, CDR1 is SGHNT and CDR2 is YYREEE (reference sequence). The V end was cut by 4 bases, the J end by 1 base, with 9 bases between. CDR3 sequence (DNA): TGTGCCAGCAGCCCCACAGGGTCTGGAAACACCATATATTTT. This sequence encodes CASSPTGSGNTIYF.

The chain employs TRBV4-3 and TRBJ1-5; maybe TRBD1 (6 bases). V lost 2 bases, J lost 6 bases, and 14 bases lay in between. The CDR3 sequence is 15 residues long. Germline V gene lookup returns CDR1 LGHNA and CDR2 YSLEER. CDR3 nucleotides: TGCGCCAGCAGCCAATCGGGGGGGCTGAGTCAGCCCCAGCATTTT. This gives the protein CASSQSGGLSQPQHF.

CDR3 amino acids: CASSHEAGANTDTQYF. CDR3 in DNA: TGTGCCAGCAGCCACGAAGCGGGGGCGAACACAGATACGCAGTATTTT. The V call is TRBV5-4, the J call TRBJ2-3; 8 bases agree with TRBD2. V trimming: 4 bases; J trimming: 2 bases; junction bases outside the gene matches: 9. This CDR3 contains 16 residues. CDR1 SGHNT and CDR2 YYREEE come from the germline V gene (reference sequence).

This sequence joins TRBV6-1 and TRBJ1-1, with D maybe TRBD1 (5 bases). Germline assignment: CDR1 MNHNS and CDR2 SASEGT. Trimming cost V 4 bases and J 1 base, with 7 bases left between them. The CDR3 contains 13 residues. The CDR3 protein is CASSVRENTEAFF. CDR3 bases: TGTGCCAGCAGTGTCAGGGAGAACACTGAAGCTTTCTTT.

This chain links TRBV30 with TRBJ2-7; no firm D call. This CDR3 is 12 amino acids long. Trimming pared 1 base from V and 2 bases from J, leaving 6 bases between. Germline-derived CDR1 and CDR2 are GTSNPN and SVGIG (reference sequence). The DNA for the CDR3 is TGTGCCTGGAGTGGGCAGACCTACGAGCAGTACTTC. It is translated as CAWSGQTYEQYF. Drawing the rest from reference TRBV30 and TRBJ2-7, the complete variable domain is SQTIHQWPATLVQPVGSPLSLECTVEGTSNPNLYWYRQAAGRGLQLLFYSVGIGQISSEVPQNLSASRPQDRQFILSSKKLLLSDSGFYLCAWSGQTYEQYFGPGTRLTVT.

The chain recombines TRBV6-5 with TRBJ1-1, with TRBD1 as a possible D gene (5 bases). The CDR3 spans 15 residues. The germline V gene encodes CDR1 MNHEY and CDR2 SVGAGI. Deletions cut 0 bases from V and 7 bases from J, with 15 bases between. For the CDR3, the DNA is TGTGCCAGCAGTTACTCGATTGGGGGGGAGAGTGAAGCTTTCTTT. This gives the protein CASSYSIGGESEAFF.

The genes are TRBV18 and TRBJ2-7, with 7 bases lining up with TRBD2. Trimming cost V 6 bases and J 9 bases; bases outside gene matches: 5. CDR1 and CDR2 (germline): KGHSH, LQKENI. CDR3 length equals 11 residues. In DNA, the CDR3 is TGTGCCAGCTCCCCCGGGGAGGGGCAGTACTTC. It translates to CASSPGEGQYF.

The rearrangement links TRBV5-1 to TRBJ2-1, with D maybe TRBD2 (5 bases). CDR1 and CDR2 (germline): SGHRS, YFSETQ. This CDR3 comprises 17 residues. Trimming stripped 3 bases from V and 1 base from J, with 17 bases between. The chain's CDR3 is CASSWAGAGRSYNEQFF. In nucleotides, the CDR3 is TGCGCCAGCAGCTGGGCAGGTGCGGGCCGATCCTACAATGAGCAGTTCTTC.

This chain uses TRBV2 with TRBJ2-2; 12 positions match TRBD1. Germline loops: CDR1 SNHLY, CDR2 FYNNEI. The CDR3 contains 15 residues. With 6 bases clipped from V and 7 bases from J, the junction kept 6 bases outside the gene matches. The CDR3 region is CASRAGQGAIGELFF. The CDR3 region has the DNA TGTGCCAGCAGAGCGGGACAGGGGGCCATCGGGGAGCTGTTTTTT.

The J gene is TRBJ2-5, the V gene TRBV7-2, with 11 bases fitting TRBD2. This CDR3 has 14 amino acids. The J segment lost 5 bases and the V segment lost 8 bases, leaving 7 bases of the junction unmatched. CDR1 SGHTA and CDR2 FQGNSA come from the germline V gene. The CDR3 DNA sequence: TGTGCCAGCTGTAGCGGGGGGGCTTGGGAGACCCAGTACTTC. Translated: CASCSGGAWETQYF.

V usage is TRBV28 and J usage is TRBJ2-1, with 10 nucleotides matching TRBD2. This CDR3 spans 15 amino acids. V was clipped by 5 bases and J by 6 bases; unmatched bases: 7. Germline V gene sequence: CDR1 MDHEN, CDR2 SYDVKM. The CDR3 nucleotides are TGTGCCAGCAGTCCCGACTCTAGCGGGAGCAATGAGCAGTTCTTC. Translated: CASSPDSSGSNEQFF.

This sequence joins TRBV9 and TRBJ1-1; D is perhaps TRBD1 (6 bases). Germline lookup yields CDR1 SGDLS and CDR2 YYNGEE. The CDR3 extends over 13 amino acids. V lost 3 bases, J lost 1 base, and 7 bases lay in between. The CDR3, as DNA: TGTGCCAGCAGCGCGGACAGGAACACTGAAGCTTTCTTT. It yields the protein CASSADRNTEAFF. Full variable domain (rest looked up from reference TRBV9 and TRBJ1-1): DSGVTQTPKHLITATGQRVTLRCSPRSGDLSVYWYQQSLDQGLQFLIQYYNGEERAKGNILERFSAQQFPDLHSELNLSSLELGDSALYFCASSADRNTEAFFGQGTRLTVV.

CDR3 residues: CASTTRTGATQYF. The CDR3 DNA reads TGTGCCAGCACCACCCGGACAGGGGCCACCCAGTACTTC. The chain couples TRBV2 to TRBJ2-5, with 9 bases fitting TRBD1. Looked up from germline, CDR1 is SNHLY and CDR2 is FYNNEI. This CDR3 region has 13 residues. V trimming: 7 bases; J trimming: 8 bases; junction bases outside the gene matches: 8.

The chain uses TRBV6-5 and TRBJ1-5; D remains ambiguous. This CDR3 contains 12 residues. Trimming removed 7 bases at V and 3 bases at J, with 7 bases between. CDR1 and CDR2 from the germline V gene are MNHEY and SVGAGI. The chain's CDR3 is CASTKPNQPQHF. The CDR3 DNA is TGTGCCAGCACCAAGCCCAATCAGCCCCAGCATTTT.

CDR3 region: CASSLSQGPVDTQYF. The CDR3 nucleotides are TGTGCCAGCAGCTTAAGTCAGGGGCCTGTGGATACGCAGTATTTT. The chain links TRBV7-6 to TRBJ2-3, with D tentatively TRBD1 (6 bases). V lost 2 bases to trimming and J lost 6 bases, with 15 bases between them. CDR1 is SGHVS and CDR2 is FNYEAQ in the germline V gene. The CDR3 covers 15 residues.

The chain joins TRBV7-8 to TRBJ1-1, with 12 bases fitting TRBD1. The germline V gene encodes CDR1 SGHVS and CDR2 FQNEAQ. The CDR3 extends over 16 amino acids. V lost 8 bases and J lost 3; bases outside the gene matches: 10. This CDR3 is CASGPGDRGPYTEAFF. In nucleotides, the CDR3 is TGTGCCAGCGGCCCGGGGGACAGGGGGCCGTACACTGAAGCTTTCTTT.

This sequence joins TRBV7-9 and TRBJ2-1, with D tentatively TRBD1 (6 bases). This CDR3 region has 14 residues. Trimming cost V 6 bases and J 4 bases, with 13 bases left between them. Germline lookup yields CDR1 SEHNR and CDR2 FQNEAQ (reference sequence). CDR3 in amino acids: CASSFPGQYNEQFF. The CDR3 bases are TGTGCCAGCAGTTTTCCGGGACAATACAATGAGCAGTTCTTC.

V and J are TRBV4-1 and TRBJ2-3; D is possibly TRBD2 (6 bases). Germline CDR1 and CDR2: MGHRA and YSYEKL. The CDR3 runs 14 residues. V was clipped by 0 bases and J by 8 bases, with 12 bases between them. CDR3 bases: TGCGCCAGCAGCCAAGAAGCTGGGGGAGGTACGCAGTATTTT. Translating gives CASSQEAGGGTQYF.

In nucleotides, the CDR3 is TGTGCCAGCAGCTTGGCCACGGGACAGGGGGATAGGACTGAAGCTTTCTTT. Translating gives CASSLATGQGDRTEAFF. The gene calls are TRBV5-4 and TRBJ1-1, with TRBD1 matching over 11 bases. CDR1 SGHNT and CDR2 YYREEE come from the germline V gene (reference sequence). J was trimmed by 5 bases and V by 0 bases; bases with no gene match: 9. The CDR3 extends over 17 amino acids.

This chain links TRBV25-1 with TRBJ1-2; D is perhaps TRBD1 (5 bases). Germline CDR1 MGHDK, CDR2 SYGVNS. The CDR3 contains 13 residues. The germline V and J ends were trimmed by 4 bases and 4 bases, with 10 bases remaining between them. CDR3 nucleotides: TGTGCCAGCAGTGCGGCGACAGCCTATGGCTACACCTTC. Protein sequence: CASSAATAYGYTF.

The rearrangement joins TRBV5-4 to TRBJ2-6; no firm D call. This CDR3 spans 15 amino acids. V dropped 0 bases and J dropped 3 bases, with 7 bases sitting between them. CDR1 SGHNT and CDR2 YYREEE come from the germline V gene (reference sequence). In DNA, the CDR3 is TGTGCCAGCAGCTTGGCGGGTTTTGGGGCCAACGTCCTGACTTTC. The encoded protein is CASSLAGFGANVLTF.

The gene calls are TRBV9 and TRBJ1-3; TRBD1 aligns across 7 bases. The CDR3 totals 16 residues. V shed 3 bases, J shed 2 bases, and the junction held 8 bases outside the gene matches. Per germline, CDR1 SGDLS and CDR2 YYNGEE. CDR3 nucleotide sequence: TGTGCCAGCAGCGGACTACAGGGGAATGCTGGAAACACCATATATTTT. Its translation: CASSGLQGNAGNTIYF.

This chain joins TRBV4-1 and TRBJ1-3, with unresolved D. CDR3 size: 15 residues. V was clipped by 2 bases and J by 2 bases, with 10 bases between them. Germline CDR1 MGHRA, CDR2 YSYEKL. The DNA for the CDR3 is TGCGCCAGCAGCCAACGGAGTATCCCTGGAAACACCATATATTTT. Translating it yields CASSQRSIPGNTIYF.